The following is a T cell receptor beta chain sequence with its context. Its antigen is not known. During construction of the library, unique molecular identifiers were attached to individual cDNA molecules for quantitative, reproducible TCR counting. MiXCR, run by TCRdb on the RACE reads, gives a single entry per CDR3 protein. The repertoire holds about 120,000 distinct CDR3 sequences, with approximately 15% as singletons. This entry comes from a study of human T cells and chemical hapten exposure. Background on the study: Across samples, TCR yields varied, mostly owing to small differences in pooled library volumes. Study-wide points: Alopecia in the donors means their immune response may deviate from healthy people's. Versus controls, expanded TCRs had significantly more large CDR3 similarity clusters.

As to time point: pre-sensitization, week 0. Indicated treatment: therapeutic diphenylcyclopropenone sensitization with weekly scalp DPC. The J segment lost 5 bases and the V segment lost 6 bases, leaving 4 bases of the junction unmatched. This CDR3 comprises 14 residues. The germline V gene has CDR1 KGHDR and CDR2 SFDVKD. The sample here was whole blood, taken in connection with sensitization to the hapten diphenylcyclopropenone (DPC). This sequence originates from a woman aged 18-29 years with alopecia areata. Some clones in this sample may be carry-over from other donors' samples. J is TRBJ2-1 and V is TRBV24-1; 9 bases are a match to TRBD1. This CDR3 reads CATSLGQGNNEQFF. CDR3 nucleotide sequence: TGTGCCACCAGTCTGGGACAGGGAAACAATGAGCAGTTCTTC.